The 27 T cell receptor beta chains listed next were all sequenced from one sample in a study of blood T cell repertoires in COVID-19. Using immunoSEQ multiplex PCR, the repertoire was profiled, and TCRdb retains in-frame clones only, with some absent. The data show fewer than 350,000 clones, with 80% to 85% seen just once and around 3% held by the top ten. The sample taken for sequencing was peripheral blood. These receptors were obtained from an older woman with active or convalescent COVID-19.

The rearrangement uses TRBV29-1 and TRBJ2-3; tentatively, D is TRBD2 (6 bases). V gave up 3 bases and J gave up 2 bases, with 15 bases separating them. The CDR3 covers 15 residues. CDR1 SQVTM and CDR2 ANQGSEA come from the germline V gene. CDR3 DNA: TGCAGCGTTGATAATGTCAGGGAGGACACAGATACGCAGTATTTT. As protein: CSVDNVREDTDTQYF.

This clone was detected only a few times. The V gene is TRBV9, the J gene TRBJ2-2, with TRBD2 matching over 10 bases. The CDR3 sequence is 15 residues long. Germline trimming cut 4 bases from V and 6 bases from J; bases unmatched to any gene: 6. Germline V gene sequence: CDR1 SGDLS, CDR2 YYNGEE. CDR3 residues: CASSFSGTSAGELFF. CDR3 DNA sequence: TGTGCCAGCAGCTTTTCCGGGACTAGCGCCGGGGAGCTGTTTTTT.

This sequence joins TRBV29-1 and TRBJ1-2; D is unclear. V shed 4 bases and J shed 4 bases, with 10 bases lying between them. This CDR3 has 12 residues. CDR1 and CDR2 (germline): SQVTM, ANQGSEA. CDR3 sequence: CSVAELPYGYTF. The CDR3 region has the DNA TGCAGCGTTGCGGAGCTACCCTATGGCTACACCTTC.

The chain recombines TRBV7-2 with TRBJ2-3; TRBD1 matches at 8 bases. Trimming removed 3 bases from V and 6 bases from J; junction bases left unmatched: 11. CDR3 length equals 16 residues. Germline V gene sequence: CDR1 SGHTA, CDR2 FQGNSA. The CDR3 is CASSFSGTGILDTQYF. As DNA, the CDR3 is TGTGCCAGCAGCTTTTCCGGGACAGGAATCTTGGATACGCAGTATTTT.

The V and J genes are TRBV19 and TRBJ1-1, with 11 bases fitting TRBD1. The CDR3 is 16 residues long. CDR1 and CDR2 (germline): LNHDA, SQIVND (reference sequence). V shed 5 bases, J shed 5 bases, and the junction held 10 bases outside the gene matches. The CDR3 region is CASSPGQGAGWTEAFF. The CDR3 DNA sequence: TGTGCCAGTAGTCCCGGACAGGGGGCAGGGTGGACTGAAGCTTTCTTT.

This chain connects TRBV19 to TRBJ2-5; TRBD2 agrees at 11 bases. Germline V lookup: CDR1 LNHDA, CDR2 SQIVND (reference sequence). V lost 5 bases and J lost 1; bases outside the gene matches: 9. The CDR3 is 17 amino acids. As DNA, the CDR3 is TGTGCCAGTAGTGACGACCTACTAGCGGGGGCCCAAGAGACCCAGTACTTC. Protein product: CASSDDLLAGAQETQYF.

This clone was counted a single time. The V gene is TRBV7-2, the J gene TRBJ2-1; the match to TRBD2 covers 7 bases. The CDR3 has 16 residues. With 1 base clipped from V and 7 bases from J, the junction kept 10 bases outside the gene matches. Germline assignment: CDR1 SGHTA and CDR2 FQGNSA. Here the CDR3 DNA reads TGTGCCAGCAGCTTAGGACTAGCCGAAAGAGGGAATGAGCAGTTCTTC. Its translation: CASSLGLAERGNEQFF.

The rearrangement uses TRBV12-3 or TRBV12-4 and TRBJ2-7; D is ambiguous. CDR3 length equals 13 residues. Trimming pared 5 bases from V and 7 bases from J, leaving 15 bases between. The CDR3 protein is CASSRLTKIEQYF. DNA of the CDR3: TGTGCCAGCAGTCGACTCACCAAAATAGAGCAGTACTTC.

The J gene is TRBJ2-7, the V gene TRBV5-8, with D possibly being TRBD2 (6 bases). The CDR3 has 14 amino acids. Trimming stripped 2 bases from V and 6 bases from J, with 15 bases between. Germline CDR1 SGHTS, CDR2 YDEGEE. The DNA of the CDR3 is TGTGCCAGCAGCTTATTACGGGGGAGGTCCGAGCAGTACTTC. Protein sequence: CASSLLRGRSEQYF.

The genes are TRBV6-6 and TRBJ1-1; D is undetermined. Germline V CDR1 and CDR2: MNHNY, SVGAGI (reference sequence). With 3 bases removed from V and 0 bases from J, the gap between germline ends came to 8 bases. The CDR3 contains 14 residues. The CDR3: CASSYAEMNTEAFF. In nucleotides, the CDR3 is TGTGCCAGCAGTTATGCGGAGATGAACACTGAAGCTTTCTTT.

The chain combines TRBV6-6 with TRBJ1-1; weak D call: TRBD1 (6 bases). Trimming pared 7 bases from V and 2 bases from J, leaving 14 bases between. Germline CDR1 MNHNY, CDR2 SVGAGI (reference sequence). The CDR3 contains 14 residues. The CDR3 protein is CASTPTGFNTEAFF. The CDR3 DNA reads as TGTGCCAGCACCCCGACAGGCTTCAACACTGAAGCTTTCTTT.

J is TRBJ2-5 and V is TRBV5-4; 8 nucleotides line up with TRBD2. Per germline, CDR1 SGHNT and CDR2 YYREEE (reference sequence). The CDR3 contains 16 residues. V shed 0 bases and J 5 bases; nucleotides not matched to a gene: 9. The CDR3 DNA sequence: TGTGCCAGCAGCTTGGAAACGGGGGGGCCTTGGGAGACCCAGTACTTC. This codes for CASSLETGGPWETQYF.

As to this clone: Other DNA variants within this sample encode the same CDR3. The CDR3 is CASSPDSNYGYTF. In nucleotides, the CDR3 is TGTGCCAGCAGCCCTGACAGTAACTATGGCTACACCTTC. The rearrangement links TRBV3-1 (or the pseudogene TRBV3-2) to TRBJ1-2, with D perhaps matching TRBD1 (5 bases). The CDR3 is 13 residues long. Germline values: CDR1 LGHDT, CDR2 YNNKEL (reference sequence). V was shortened by 4 bases and J by 1 base, with 7 bases between the two germline ends.

CDR3 in DNA: TGTGCCAGTAGTCCGACAGAAGCAAATGAGCAGTTCTTC. Encoded protein: CASSPTEANEQFF. The V call is TRBV19, the J call TRBJ2-1, with D maybe TRBD1 (5 bases). Per germline, CDR1 LNHDA and CDR2 SQIVND (reference sequence). Trimming took 5 bases from V and 7 from J, leaving 12 bases between them. CDR3 size: 13 residues.

The rearrangement joins TRBV19 to TRBJ1-1, with TRBD1 identical over 8 bases. The V gene's germline CDR1 is LNHDA and CDR2 SQIVND (reference sequence). With 7 bases clipped from V and 5 bases from J, the junction kept 6 bases outside the gene matches. CDR3 size: 13 residues. This chain's CDR3 is CASTQGGGTEAFF. In nucleotides, the CDR3 is TGTGCCAGTACACAGGGGGGAGGTACTGAAGCTTTCTTT.

The rearrangement joins TRBV6-5 to TRBJ2-2, with D perhaps TRBD1 (5 bases). The CDR3 consists of 15 residues. Trimming cost V 0 bases and J 2 bases, with 7 bases left between them. Germline V lookup: CDR1 MNHEY, CDR2 SVGAGI. In nucleotides, the CDR3 is TGTGCCAGCAGTTACTCAGGGGCCAACACCGGGGAGCTGTTTTTT. Protein product: CASSYSGANTGELFF.

This chain uses TRBV30 with TRBJ2-1; a weak D match, TRBD1 (6 bases). The germline V gene has CDR1 GTSNPN and CDR2 SVGIG (reference sequence). Trimming removed 3 bases at V and 4 bases at J, with 16 bases between. The CDR3 has 15 residues. CDR3 in amino acids: CAWRRGRQAYNEQFF. DNA of the CDR3: TGTGCCTGGAGAAGAGGGAGACAGGCTTACAATGAGCAGTTCTTC. The entire variable domain, with the rest obtained from reference TRBV30 and TRBJ2-1, is as follows: SQTIHQWPATLVQPVGSPLSLECTVEGTSNPNLYWYRQAAGRGLQLLFYSVGIGQISSEVPQNLSASRPQDRQFILSSKKLLLSDSGFYLCAWRRGRQAYNEQFFGPGTRLTVL.

The genes are TRBV5-1 and TRBJ1-6; 7 nucleotides match TRBD1. In germline, CDR1 is SGHRS, CDR2 YFSETQ. This CDR3 region has 14 residues. V trimming: 2 bases; J trimming: 9 bases; junction bases outside the gene matches: 5. The CDR3 reads CASSFTGVASPLHF. The CDR3 coding sequence is TGCGCCAGCAGCTTCACAGGGGTGGCTTCACCCCTCCACTTT.

The chain is built from TRBV27 and TRBJ1-1; TRBD1 aligns across 7 bases. The CDR3 has 13 residues. CDR1 is MNHEY and CDR2 is SMNVEV in the germline V gene (reference sequence). V gave up 7 bases and J gave up 1 base; unmatched junction bases: 3. CDR3 in DNA: TGTGCCAGCACGGGACAGACGAACACTGAAGCTTTCTTT. Translating it yields CASTGQTNTEAFF.

The table lists this clone with a count of one. The CDR3 here is CASSLRDRGNEQFF. The CDR3 bases are TGTGCCAGCAGCTTGAGGGACAGGGGCAATGAGCAGTTCTTC. This chain connects TRBV7-9 to TRBJ2-1, with 10 bases lining up with TRBD1. Germline CDR1 is SEHNR and CDR2 is FQNEAQ (reference sequence). J lost 6 bases, V lost 3 bases, and 2 bases had no gene match. The CDR3 is 14 amino acids.

In its sample, this clone was seen a few times. The V call is TRBV6-6, the J call TRBJ2-1, with D hard to call. V lost 7 bases and J 0 bases, leaving 7 bases between the germline ends. The germline gives CDR1 MNHNY, CDR2 SVGAGI (reference sequence). The CDR3 totals 13 residues. The CDR3 reads CASMARSYNEQFF. CDR3 bases: TGTGCCAGCATGGCACGCTCCTACAATGAGCAGTTCTTC.

The chain employs TRBV11-2 and TRBJ1-4, with TRBD1 matching 8 bases. The junction had 6 bases not matched to a gene; V was cut back by 4 bases and J by 5 bases. The V gene's germline CDR1 is SGHAT and CDR2 FQNNGV. The CDR3 covers 15 residues. CDR3 protein: CASSYSGQGNEKLFF. In DNA form, the CDR3 reads TGTGCCAGCAGCTATAGTGGACAGGGAAATGAAAAACTGTTTTTT.

This chain connects TRBV7-3 to TRBJ1-3; 7 bases fit TRBD1. V was clipped by 5 bases and J by 2 bases; unmatched bases: 6. Germline V gene sequence: CDR1 SGHTA, CDR2 FQGTGA. The CDR3 is 15 residues long. The CDR3: CASSLYRGPGNTIYF. CDR3 DNA sequence: TGTGCCAGCAGCCTATACAGGGGCCCTGGAAACACCATATATTTT.

V and J are TRBV12-3 or TRBV12-4 and TRBJ1-1; D unclear. The CDR3 runs to 11 residues. V lost 3 bases and J lost 11, with 10 bases in between. The DNA of the CDR3 is TGTGCCAGCAGTTTCGGGGAAGGGGCTTTCTTT. It codes for CASSFGEGAFF.

Here the CDR3 DNA reads TGTGCCAGCAGCGGGGCCCTCACAGATACGCAGTATTTT. This sequence encodes CASSGALTDTQYF. The chain carries TRBV7-6 and TRBJ2-3, with D tentatively TRBD1 (5 bases). The germline V gene encodes CDR1 SGHVS and CDR2 FNYEAQ. The CDR3 is 13 residues long. Trimming removed 5 bases at V and 2 bases at J, with 8 bases between.

The chain joins TRBV5-1 to TRBJ2-5; D call uncertain. CDR3 length: 13 amino acids. Per the germline V gene, CDR1 is SGHRS and CDR2 is YFSETQ. V lost 3 bases and J 2 bases, leaving 8 bases between the germline ends. The CDR3 coding sequence is TGCGCCAGCAGCTCGGAGCCACAAGAGACCCAGTACTTC. It is translated as CASSSEPQETQYF.

This clone showed up just a few times. The gene calls are TRBV19 and TRBJ1-2, with D tentatively TRBD1 (5 bases). This CDR3 contains 14 residues. Trimming shortened V by 5 bases and J by 8 bases, and 18 bases separated the two germline ends. Germline assignment: CDR1 LNHDA and CDR2 SQIVND (reference sequence). CDR3: CASSRPGVEKGYTF. The CDR3 DNA reads TGTGCCAGTAGTCGGCCGGGGGTTGAAAAAGGCTACACCTTC. The full variable domain, with the rest looked up from reference TRBV19 and TRBJ1-2, is DGGITQSPKYLFRKEGQNVTLSCEQNLNHDAMYWYRQDPGQGLRLIYYSQIVNDFQKGDIAEGYSVSREKKESFPLTVTSAQKNPTAFYLCASSRPGVEKGYTFGSGTRLTVV.